This T cell receptor (beta chain) was identified in a study of PD-L1 blockade in urothelial cancer. The time point was: pretreatment peripheral blood. The ends lost 5 bases at V and 5 bases at J; junction bases unmatched: 16. The CDR3 runs to 18 residues. Germline V gives CDR1 SGHAT, CDR2 FQNNGV. Assay: immunoSEQ multiplex PCR; the TCRdb copy retains only in-frame clones and omits some. The data contain some 74,000 clones, around four fifths of them seen just once; the ten biggest clones take up 5.5% to 7.5%. This receptor was identified in a man aged 35-49 years with urothelial cancer. The chain uses TRBV11-2 and TRBJ2-5; the match to TRBD2 covers 11 bases. Specimen: PBMCs, collected around atezolizumab (anti-PD-L1) treatment. The CDR3 region is CASSRQRSSGRARETQYF. The DNA of the CDR3 is TGTGCCAGCAGCCGACAGAGGAGTAGCGGGAGGGCACGGGAGACCCAGTACTTC.